These 28 T cell receptor beta chains were all obtained from the same sample, sequenced in a study of T cells in Graves' hyperthyroidism and ophthalmopathy. RNA transcripts were the template for amplifying TCR beta CDR3 regions. HTBI primers drove first-round RT-PCR of the TCR CDR3. TCRdb processed the multiplex PCR reads anew with MiXCR; each CDR3 protein has one entry. Altogether about 690,000 distinct CDR3 sequences are present, about 18% being singletons, with the ten largest covering about 14%. Source material: blood. These receptors all stem from a man in his fifties with Graves' hyperthyroidism.

The chain employs TRBV7-2 and TRBJ1-2; a weak D match, TRBD1 (5 bases). CDR1 is SGHTA and CDR2 is FQGNSA in the germline V gene. The CDR3 is made up of 13 amino acids. Trimming took 5 bases from V and 6 from J, leaving 13 bases between them. Here the CDR3 DNA reads TGTGCCAGCAGCCCCAACCAGGGCCATGGCTACACCTTC. Amino acids: CASSPNQGHGYTF.

Notes on this clonotype: Since a much larger clone is just one base distant, this may be a read error. No conserved phenylalanine or tryptophan is present at the end of the CDR3, so a read error is the likely explanation. The V and J genes are TRBV7-2 and TRBJ2-1; D assignment may be TRBD1 or TRBD2 (5 bases each). Germline V CDR1 and CDR2: SGHTA, FQGNSA. The CDR3 contains 16 residues. V was trimmed by 2 bases and J by 0 bases, leaving 11 bases between them. The CDR3 protein is CASSLQSGSSYNEQFY. The CDR3 DNA reads as TGTGCCAGCAGCTTACAGTCAGGGAGCTCCTACAATGAGCAGTTCTAC.

This clonotype has a count of ten or more. This sequence joins TRBV6-1 and TRBJ2-1, with D tentatively TRBD1 or TRBD2 (7 bases each). Per the germline V gene, CDR1 is MNHNS and CDR2 is SASEGT. This CDR3 has 15 amino acids. V was clipped by 8 bases and J by 1 base, with 15 bases between them. For the CDR3, the DNA is TGTGCCAGCTCAGGGGGAGGGAGGTCCTACAATGAGCAGTTCTTC. Encoded protein: CASSGGGRSYNEQFF.

This clonotype has a count of ten or more. The chain carries TRBV18 and TRBJ2-1; 10 nucleotides match TRBD1. Germline CDR1 KGHSH, CDR2 LQKENI. V lost 3 bases to trimming and J lost 6 bases; unmatched junction nucleotides: 11. The CDR3 length is 17 residues. The chain's CDR3 is CASSPQIPGQGSNEQFF. DNA of the CDR3: TGTGCCAGCTCACCGCAAATTCCGGGACAGGGGAGCAATGAGCAGTTCTTC.

This clonotype was observed a few times. A read error is possible here, since a much larger clone lies one base away. V gene TRBV6-2 or TRBV6-3 combines with J gene TRBJ1-5, with TRBD1 matching 7 bases. The CDR3 spans 14 residues. J lost 2 bases, V lost 6 bases, and 4 bases had no gene match. Germline V gene data show CDR1 as MNHEY and CDR2 as SVGEGT. The CDR3 loop is CASRFTGGNQPQHF. The CDR3 DNA follows: TGTGCCAGCAGATTTACAGGGGGCAATCAGCCCCAGCATTTT.

In its sample, this clonotype was seen many times. The chain links TRBV15 to TRBJ2-5, with 7 bases matching TRBD2. The CDR3 loop spans 16 amino acids. V trimming: 1 base; J trimming: 5 bases; junction bases outside the gene matches: 10. Germline V gives CDR1 LNHNV, CDR2 YYDKDF (reference sequence). The CDR3: CATSRARSGNRETQYF. The CDR3, as DNA: TGTGCCACCAGCAGAGCTAGAAGCGGGAATCGGGAGACCCAGTACTTC.

The chain uses TRBV6-2 or TRBV6-3 and TRBJ2-1; D unresolved. This CDR3 contains 10 residues. Germline lookup yields CDR1 MNHEY and CDR2 SVGEGT. V was shortened by 6 bases and J by 14 bases, with 11 bases between the two germline ends. The CDR3 loop reads CASRAREEFF. Written as DNA, the CDR3 is TGTGCCAGCAGGGCTAGGGAAGAGTTCTTC.

The DNA for the CDR3 is TGCGCCAGCAGCTTGGGCACAGAGGACGAGCAGTACTTC. This translates into CASSLGTEDEQYF. The rearrangement joins TRBV5-1 to TRBJ2-7; D ambiguous. Looked up from germline, CDR1 is SGHRS and CDR2 is YFSETQ. The CDR3 contains 13 residues. Trimming cost V 0 bases and J 5 bases, with 9 bases left between them.

This chain connects TRBV14 to TRBJ2-5; 9 nucleotides align to TRBD2. Germline V gives CDR1 SGHDN, CDR2 FVKESK. Trimming removed 4 bases from V and 5 bases from J; junction bases left unmatched: 11. This CDR3 region has 16 residues. CDR3 amino acids: CASSPHRGRAWETQYF. CDR3 nucleotides: TGTGCCAGCAGCCCCCATCGCGGGAGGGCATGGGAGACCCAGTACTTC.

This clonotype was seen a few times. This rearrangement joins TRBV20-1 to TRBJ2-4; 8 nucleotides agree with TRBD2. Germline V gene sequence: CDR1 DFQATT, CDR2 SNEGSKA (reference sequence). The CDR3 contains 12 residues. After removal of 2 bases from V and 7 bases from J, the junction contained 1 base not matched to a gene. The CDR3 here is CSARPGGNIQYF. CDR3 nucleotides: TGCAGTGCTAGACCGGGAGGGAACATTCAGTACTTC.

The chain couples TRBV13 to TRBJ1-1; possibly TRBD1 for D (6 bases). The CDR3 sequence is 18 residues long. Germline V gives CDR1 PRHDT, CDR2 FYEKMQ (reference sequence). V lost 5 bases and J 0 bases, leaving 22 bases between the germline ends. CDR3 nucleotides: TGTGCCAGCAGCCTAACGATGACAGGATTTGAAATGAACACTGAAGCTTTCTTT. Translated, it gives CASSLTMTGFEMNTEAFF.

This clonotype has at least ten counts. The J gene is TRBJ1-1, the V gene TRBV30, with D uncertain. The CDR3 consists of 14 residues. Germline V gene sequence: CDR1 GTSNPN, CDR2 SVGIG (reference sequence). The germline V and J ends were trimmed by 3 bases and 3 bases, with 14 bases remaining between them. The CDR3 DNA reads as TGTGCCTGGAGGCAGACTGACCGATACACTGAAGCTTTCTTT. Residues: CAWRQTDRYTEAFF.

There are many counts of this clonotype. The genes are TRBV28 and TRBJ1-1; D may be TRBD1 (5 bases). Looked up from germline, CDR1 is MDHEN and CDR2 is SYDVKM. This CDR3 is 15 amino acids long. Trimming stripped 2 bases from V and 1 base from J, with 11 bases between. CDR3 loop: CASSLTGRGNTEAFF. In DNA, the CDR3 is TGTGCCAGCAGTTTAACGGGACGCGGGAACACTGAAGCTTTCTTT.

In its sample, this clonotype was seen many times. This chain connects TRBV2 to TRBJ2-5; TRBD1 matches at 10 bases. The CDR3 extends over 18 amino acids. Germline CDR1 SNHLY, CDR2 FYNNEI. The V gene end was trimmed by 6 bases and the J gene end by 4 bases; junction bases not matched to a gene: 17. In DNA, the CDR3 is TGTGCCAGCAGACCCCCCACCCCGGACAGGGGGACTGGAGAGACCCAGTACTTC. Translated: CASRPPTPDRGTGETQYF. Variable domain in full (rest from reference TRBV2 and TRBJ2-5): EPEVTQTPSHQVTQMGQEVILRCVPISNHLYFYWYRQILGQKVEFLVSFYNNEISEKSEIFDDQFSVERPDGSNFTLKIRSTKLEDSAMYFCASRPPTPDRGTGETQYFGPGTRLLVL.

Notes on this clonotype: Likely a read error: the CDR3 ends without its conserved phenylalanine or tryptophan. The CDR3: CASSSYKETQFL. CDR3 sequence (DNA): TGTGCCAGCTCATCCTACAAAGAGACCCAGTTCTTA. This chain connects TRBV18 to TRBJ2-5; no clear D gene. The J call is in doubt because the DNA end fits TRBJ2-1 better. Germline-derived CDR1 and CDR2 are KGHSH and LQKENI. The CDR3 extends over 12 amino acids.

This clonotype has ten or more counts. V usage is TRBV6-1 and J usage is TRBJ2-7, with unresolved D. Trimming took 9 bases from V and 0 from J, leaving 21 bases between them. The CDR3 is 16 amino acids. Per germline, CDR1 MNHNS and CDR2 SASEGT. The CDR3 bases are TGTGCCAGAGAGAAGACTCCAGAGAAAGACTCCTACGAGCAGTACTTC. This codes for CAREKTPEKDSYEQYF.

This clonotype was seen a few times. CDR3 nucleotide sequence: TGTGCCAGCAGCGTTGGAGGACTAGCGGGAGTTAACGAGCAGTACTTC. This sequence encodes CASSVGGLAGVNEQYF. This chain joins TRBV3-1 and TRBJ2-7; the match to TRBD2 covers 13 bases. This CDR3 is 16 amino acids long. In germline, CDR1 is LGHDT, CDR2 YNNKEL (reference sequence). V lost 5 bases, J lost 5 bases, and 9 bases stayed unmatched.

This clonotype was recorded at least ten times. The chain is built from TRBV2 and TRBJ2-1; the D gene is possibly TRBD1 (6 bases). Germline V gene data show CDR1 as SNHLY and CDR2 as FYNNEI. With 6 bases removed from V and 2 bases from J, the gap between germline ends came to 14 bases. CDR3 length: 15 amino acids. CDR3 amino acids: CASSQTGTPYNEQFF. Here the CDR3 DNA reads TGTGCCAGCAGCCAAACCGGGACACCCTACAATGAGCAGTTCTTC.

This clonotype was seen many times. The chain employs TRBV18 and TRBJ1-2; the match to TRBD1 covers 9 bases. Germline V CDR1 and CDR2: KGHSH, LQKENI. The CDR3 contains 14 residues. Germline trimming cut 3 bases from V and 8 bases from J; bases unmatched to any gene: 7. CDR3 DNA: TGTGCCAGCTCACCGGACAGGGGCGGTCAAGGCTACACCTTC. Translated, it gives CASSPDRGGQGYTF.

This clonotype was counted ten times or more. The V call is TRBV28, the J call TRBJ2-7; possible D gene TRBD2, 5 bases. Per the germline V gene, CDR1 is MDHEN and CDR2 is SYDVKM. CDR3 size: 12 residues. Trimming removed 7 bases from V and 2 bases from J, with 9 bases in between. The CDR3 DNA is TGTGCCAGCAAGGCGGGTCCCTACGAGCAGTACTTC. Amino acids: CASKAGPYEQYF.

This clonotype was counted at least ten times. The V call is TRBV12-3 or TRBV12-4, the J call TRBJ1-6, with no clear D. V lost 2 bases, J lost 0 bases, and 14 bases lay in between. The CDR3 consists of 18 residues. The CDR3 sequence: CASSLPGHTSSYNSPLHF. CDR3 DNA sequence: TGTGCCAGCAGTTTACCTGGGCACACGAGCTCCTATAATTCACCCCTCCACTTT.

Many counts were recorded for this clonotype. One end of the junction is discordant with germline, which a read error may explain. The gene calls are TRBV28 and TRBJ2-5, with TRBD2 matching over 16 bases. Germline lookup yields CDR1 MDHEN and CDR2 SYDVKM. The CDR3 is 15 amino acids. The CDR3 nucleotides read TGTGCCAGCACCCTGGGACTAGCGGGAGGGAGAAAACCCCACTTC. It translates to CASTLGLAGGRKPHF.

This sequence joins TRBV2 and TRBJ1-1; tentatively, D is TRBD1 (5 bases). CDR1 is SNHLY and CDR2 is FYNNEI in the germline V gene. Trimming left V 1 base short and J 6 bases short, with 24 bases between. The CDR3 loop spans 18 amino acids. CDR3 in DNA: TGTGCCAGCAGTGAAGGAGGGGCAGGGAAAGAGGTGTTCGCTGAAGCTTTCTTT. It codes for CASSEGGAGKEVFAEAFF.

This clonotype was found a few times. The gene calls are TRBV5-6 and TRBJ1-1, with D perhaps matching TRBD1 (5 bases). CDR1 is SGHDT, CDR2 YYEEEE, per germline. The CDR3 has 15 residues. V was pared by 5 bases and J by 0 bases, with 14 bases between. The CDR3 is CASRKDSLMNTEAFF. As DNA, the CDR3 is TGTGCCAGCAGGAAAGACAGCCTCATGAACACTGAAGCTTTCTTT.

At least ten counts were recorded for this clonotype. The rearrangement links TRBV11-2 to TRBJ2-5; D is perhaps TRBD1 (5 bases). CDR3 length equals 14 residues. Deletions cut 2 bases from V and 5 bases from J, with 12 bases between. Per the germline V gene, CDR1 is SGHAT and CDR2 is FQNNGV. The CDR3 sequence is CASSLLSGWETQYF. The DNA of the CDR3 is TGTGCCAGCAGCTTATTGTCAGGGTGGGAGACCCAGTACTTC.

V gene TRBV4-1 combines with J gene TRBJ2-5; D is undetermined. V lost 3 bases and J lost 3, with 17 bases in between. The CDR3 has 16 residues. CDR1 and CDR2 (germline): MGHRA, YSYEKL. The CDR3 protein is CASSQARWGFKETQYF. The CDR3 DNA is TGCGCCAGCAGCCAGGCCCGTTGGGGATTTAAAGAGACCCAGTACTTC.

This clonotype was found many times. This chain connects TRBV7-2 to TRBJ1-2; 9 bases fit TRBD1. Germline V gene lookup returns CDR1 SGHTA and CDR2 FQGNSA. The CDR3 consists of 17 residues. V shed 1 base, J shed 7 bases, and the junction held 13 bases outside the gene matches. The CDR3 DNA is TGTGCCAGCAGCTTAGTAGGGGCTACAGGGGGCGCTGGTGGCTACACCTTC. This translates into CASSLVGATGGAGGYTF.

This rearrangement joins TRBV12-3 or TRBV12-4 to TRBJ1-6; the D gene is possibly TRBD1 (5 bases). The CDR3 extends over 12 amino acids. Trimming left V 6 bases short and J 16 bases short, with 16 bases between. CDR3 sequence: CASRPGPRSLHF. CDR3 coding DNA: TGTGCCAGCAGGCCGGGACCCCGATCGCTCCACTTT.